Listed here is a single T cell receptor (beta chain). Patients aged 18 to 65 with hyperthyroidism were newly diagnosed, with duration under 2 months. This specimen belongs to a study of T cells in Graves' hyperthyroidism and ophthalmopathy. The investigators amplified TCR beta CDR3 regions from RNA transcripts. First-round RT-PCR of the TCR CDR3 relied on the HTBI primer set. TCRdb ran MiXCR on the multiplex PCR reads and lists one entry per CDR3 protein. In the table there are a few hundred thousand distinct CDR3 sequences, about 13% of which are singletons. Germline loops: CDR1 MNHNS, CDR2 SASEGT. The V and J ends lost 7 bases and 0 bases respectively, with 16 bases between them. The CDR3 is made up of 16 amino acids.

This chain links TRBV6-1 with TRBJ2-4, with D uncertain. The receptor was derived from a man aged 25-45 years with Graves' hyperthyroidism that later progressed to Graves' ophthalmopathy. The material sequenced was blood. The CDR3 is CASIKGVLIAKNIQYF. CDR3 coding DNA: TGTGCCAGCATTAAGGGCGTTTTAATAGCCAAAAACATTCAGTACTTC.